Included here is one TCR beta chain sequence, with context. Its cognate antigen is unknown. V lost 3 bases and J 4 bases, leaving 19 bases between the germline ends. Germline V gives CDR1 LNHDA, CDR2 SQIVND (reference sequence). This CDR3 is 17 amino acids long. Several immunoSEQ 96-well plates shared each subset's DNA, each plate a replicate. Only in-frame clones appear in the TCRdb table, and some are missing; sequencing was by immunoSEQ multiplex PCR. The sample records millions of clones, under 95% being singletons. This sample is part of a study of shared clonotypes between healthy human individuals. Findings and limits, study-wide: In the sorted subsets, rarefaction showed sequencing was incomplete despite large depth.

Naive-designated CD8 cells lacked CD45RO, were positively enriched for CCR7, and omitted terminally differentiated effector memory CD45RA+ cells. The sequence was obtained from a man between 18 and 35 years old in good health. Some clones in this sample may be carry-over from other donors' samples. V gene TRBV19 combines with J gene TRBJ2-1; D gene unclear. The material sequenced was naive CD8+ T cells from PBMCs. The CDR3 spells CASSIGPHKWSYNEQFF. The CDR3 coding sequence is TGTGCCAGTAGTATCGGCCCCCATAAATGGTCTTACAATGAGCAGTTCTTC.